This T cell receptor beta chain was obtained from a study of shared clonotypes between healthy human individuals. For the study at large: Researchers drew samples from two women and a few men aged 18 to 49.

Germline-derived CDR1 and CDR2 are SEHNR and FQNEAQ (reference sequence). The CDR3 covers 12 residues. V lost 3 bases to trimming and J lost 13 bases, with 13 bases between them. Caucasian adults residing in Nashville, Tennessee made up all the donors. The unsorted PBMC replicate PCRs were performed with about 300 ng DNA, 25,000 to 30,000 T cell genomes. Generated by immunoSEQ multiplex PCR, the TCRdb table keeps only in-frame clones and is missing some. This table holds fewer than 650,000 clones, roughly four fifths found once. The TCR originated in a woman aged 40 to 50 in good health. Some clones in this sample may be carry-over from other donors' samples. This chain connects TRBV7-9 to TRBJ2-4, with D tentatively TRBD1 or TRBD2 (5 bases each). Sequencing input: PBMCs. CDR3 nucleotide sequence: TGTGCCAGCAGCTTCCGGGACCCCGTCCAGTACTTC. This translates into CASSFRDPVQYF.